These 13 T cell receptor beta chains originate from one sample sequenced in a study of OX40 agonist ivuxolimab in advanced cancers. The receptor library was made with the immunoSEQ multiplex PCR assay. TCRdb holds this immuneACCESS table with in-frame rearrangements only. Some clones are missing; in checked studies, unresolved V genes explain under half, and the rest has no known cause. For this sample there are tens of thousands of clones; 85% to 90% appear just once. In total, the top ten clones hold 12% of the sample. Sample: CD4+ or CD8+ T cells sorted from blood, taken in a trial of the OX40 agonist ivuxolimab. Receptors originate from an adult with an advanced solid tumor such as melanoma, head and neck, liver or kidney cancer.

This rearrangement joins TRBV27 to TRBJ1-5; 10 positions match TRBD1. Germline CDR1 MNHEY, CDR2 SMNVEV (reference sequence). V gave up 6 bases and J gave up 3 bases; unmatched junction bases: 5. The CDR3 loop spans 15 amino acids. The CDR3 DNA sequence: TGTGCCAGCAGGCTGACAGGGGGCCTCAATCAGCCCCAGCATTTT. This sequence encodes CASRLTGGLNQPQHF.

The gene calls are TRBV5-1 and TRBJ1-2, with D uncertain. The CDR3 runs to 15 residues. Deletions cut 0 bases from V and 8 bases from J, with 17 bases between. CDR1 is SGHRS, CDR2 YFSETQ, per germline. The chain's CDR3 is CASSLERASLKGYTF. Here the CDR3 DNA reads TGCGCCAGCAGCTTGGAACGGGCCTCTCTAAAGGGCTACACCTTC.

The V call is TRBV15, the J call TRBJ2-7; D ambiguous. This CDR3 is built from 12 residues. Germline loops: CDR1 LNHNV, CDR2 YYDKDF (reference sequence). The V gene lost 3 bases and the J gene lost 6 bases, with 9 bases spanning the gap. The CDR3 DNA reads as TGTGCCACCAGCAGTCCCCTGTCCGAGCAGTACTTC. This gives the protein CATSSPLSEQYF.

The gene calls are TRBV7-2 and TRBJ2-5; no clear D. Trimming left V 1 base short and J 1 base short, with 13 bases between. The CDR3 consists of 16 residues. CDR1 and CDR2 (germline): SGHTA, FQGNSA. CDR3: CASSLGGLGLQETQYF. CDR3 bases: TGTGCCAGCAGCTTAGGGGGATTAGGCCTCCAAGAGACCCAGTACTTC. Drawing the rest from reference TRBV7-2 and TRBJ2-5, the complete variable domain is GAGVSQSPSNKVTEKGKDVELRCDPISGHTALYWYRQSLGQGLEFLIYFQGNSAPDKSGLPSDRFSAERTGGSVSTLTIQRTQQEDSAVYLCASSLGGLGLQETQYFGPGTRLLVL.

The CDR3 spells CASSEYGSRNTEAFF. CDR3 nucleotide sequence: TGTGCCAGCAGTGAATACGGGTCGAGGAACACTGAAGCTTTCTTT. The J gene is TRBJ1-1, the V gene TRBV6-1; the D is unclear. Between the trimmed V and J ends, which lost 2 bases and 1 base, there was a span of 11 bases. This CDR3 has 15 amino acids. Germline CDR1 reads MNHNS; CDR2 reads SASEGT.

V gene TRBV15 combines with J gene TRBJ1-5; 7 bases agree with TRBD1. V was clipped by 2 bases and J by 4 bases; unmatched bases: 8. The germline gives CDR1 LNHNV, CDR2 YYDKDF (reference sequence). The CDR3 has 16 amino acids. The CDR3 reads CATSRPPGQINQPQHF. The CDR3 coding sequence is TGTGCCACCAGCAGACCACCGGGACAGATAAATCAGCCCCAGCATTTT.

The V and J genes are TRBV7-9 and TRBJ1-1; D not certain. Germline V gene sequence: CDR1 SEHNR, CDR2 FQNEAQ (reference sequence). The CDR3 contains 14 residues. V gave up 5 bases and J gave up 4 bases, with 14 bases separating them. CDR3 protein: CASSLSYDGTEAFF. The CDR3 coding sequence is TGTGCCAGCAGCCTTTCATATGACGGCACTGAAGCTTTCTTT.

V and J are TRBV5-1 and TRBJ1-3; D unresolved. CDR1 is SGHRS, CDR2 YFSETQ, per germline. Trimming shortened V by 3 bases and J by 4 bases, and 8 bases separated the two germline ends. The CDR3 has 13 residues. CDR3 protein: CASSSMTGNTIYF. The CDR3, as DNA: TGCGCCAGCAGCTCCATGACCGGAAACACCATATATTTT.

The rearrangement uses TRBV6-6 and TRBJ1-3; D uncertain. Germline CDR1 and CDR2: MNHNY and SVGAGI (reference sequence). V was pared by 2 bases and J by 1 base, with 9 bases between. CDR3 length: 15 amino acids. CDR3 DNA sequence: TGTGCCAGCAGTTACAACCGAGGTTCTGGAAACACCATATATTTT. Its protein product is CASSYNRGSGNTIYF.

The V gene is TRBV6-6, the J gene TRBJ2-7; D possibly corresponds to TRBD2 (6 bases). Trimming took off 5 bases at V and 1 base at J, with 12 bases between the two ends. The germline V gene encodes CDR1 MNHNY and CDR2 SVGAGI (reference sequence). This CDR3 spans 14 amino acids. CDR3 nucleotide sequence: TGTGCCAGCAGTAAACAACTAGCTTCCTACGAGCAGTACTTC. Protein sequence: CASSKQLASYEQYF.

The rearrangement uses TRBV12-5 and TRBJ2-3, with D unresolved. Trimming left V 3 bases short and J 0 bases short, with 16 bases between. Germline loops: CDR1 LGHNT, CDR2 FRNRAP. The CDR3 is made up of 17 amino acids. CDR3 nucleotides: TGTGCTAGTGGTTTAATATATGGGTATGATAGCACAGATACGCAGTATTTT. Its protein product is CASGLIYGYDSTDTQYF.

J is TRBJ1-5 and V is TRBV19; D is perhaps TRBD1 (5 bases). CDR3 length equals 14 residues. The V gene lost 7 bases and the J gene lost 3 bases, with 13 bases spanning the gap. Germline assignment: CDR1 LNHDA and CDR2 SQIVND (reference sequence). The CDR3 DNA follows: TGTGCCAGTATGGAAACGGGGGTCAATCAGCCCCAGCATTTT. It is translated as CASMETGVNQPQHF.

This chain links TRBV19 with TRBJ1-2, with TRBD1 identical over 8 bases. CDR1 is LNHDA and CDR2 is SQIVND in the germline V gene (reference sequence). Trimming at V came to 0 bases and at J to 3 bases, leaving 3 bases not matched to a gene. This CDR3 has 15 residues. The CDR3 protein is CASSIDVRGHYGYTF. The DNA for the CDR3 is TGTGCCAGTAGTATAGATGTCAGGGGGCACTATGGCTACACCTTC.